The clone carrying this T cell receptor beta chain was detected a few times. Profiled with immunoSEQ multiplex PCR; TCRdb holds only in-frame clones, not every one. Altogether some 80,000 clones are present, approximately 81% being singletons, with the ten largest covering under 2.5%. The data belong to a study of T cell clones after liver transplantation. On the study more broadly: As an antigen-independent comparator, third-party-reactive TCRbeta sequences came from pre-transplant mixed lymphocyte reactions. At least one year of complete immunosuppression withdrawal without enzymes over twice normal defined tolerance.

The CDR3 loop spans 12 amino acids. Germline CDR1 SGHRS, CDR2 YFSETQ. Trimming cost V 4 bases and J 5 bases, with 8 bases left between them. Material: CD4+ T cells from blood, obtained around 48 months after liver transplant. J is TRBJ2-3 and V is TRBV5-1, with D possibly being TRBD2 (5 bases). The receptor was derived from a human patient who received a liver transplant. Some T cells may arise from the graft donor. This chain's CDR3 is CASSARGDTQYF. The CDR3 DNA reads as TGCGCCAGCAGCGCTCGGGGAGATACGCAGTATTTT.